The source of this T cell receptor (beta chain) is a study of long-term antiretroviral therapy in people with HIV. The CDR3 totals 15 residues. The ends were cut back, 0 bases at V and 3 bases at J, with 12 bases in the middle. At survey level, the immunoSEQ assay was run in its v3.0 version. TCRdb's copy holds only in-frame clones and misses some; the assay was immunoSEQ multiplex PCR. This table has around 18,000 clones, 91% appearing once. Sequencing was performed on unsorted PBMCs, taken 3 years after starting antiretroviral therapy. The rearrangement joins TRBV23-1 to TRBJ2-7; D call uncertain. TRBV23-1 is filed as an ORF, its function uncertain. The receptor comes from a man in his fifties or sixties with HIV. This CDR3 is CASSQSRDTCYEQYF. The CDR3 DNA follows: TGCGCCAGCAGTCAATCTAGAGATACGTGCTACGAGCAGTACTTC.